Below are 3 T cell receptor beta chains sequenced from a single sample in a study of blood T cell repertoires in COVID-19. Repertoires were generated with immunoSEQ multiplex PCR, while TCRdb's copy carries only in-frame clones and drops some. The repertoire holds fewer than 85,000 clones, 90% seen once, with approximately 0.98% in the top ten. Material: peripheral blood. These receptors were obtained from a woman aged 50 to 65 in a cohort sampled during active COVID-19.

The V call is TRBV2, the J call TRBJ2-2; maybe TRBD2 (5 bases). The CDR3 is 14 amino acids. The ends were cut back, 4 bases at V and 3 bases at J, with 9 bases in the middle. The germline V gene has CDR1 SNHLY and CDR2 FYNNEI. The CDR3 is CASSGETHTGELFF. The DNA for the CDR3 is TGTGCCAGCAGTGGGGAGACCCACACCGGGGAGCTGTTTTTT.

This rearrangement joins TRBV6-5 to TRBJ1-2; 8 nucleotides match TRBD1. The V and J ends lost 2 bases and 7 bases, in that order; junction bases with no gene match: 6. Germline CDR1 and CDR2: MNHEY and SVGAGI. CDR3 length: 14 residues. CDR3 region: CASSYGRGRGGYTF. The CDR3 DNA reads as TGTGCCAGCAGTTACGGCAGGGGGCGCGGTGGCTACACCTTC.

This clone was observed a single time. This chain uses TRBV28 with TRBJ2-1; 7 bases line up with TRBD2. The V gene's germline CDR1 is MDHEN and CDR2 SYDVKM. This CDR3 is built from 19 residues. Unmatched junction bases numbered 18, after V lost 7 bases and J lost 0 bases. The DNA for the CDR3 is TGTGCCAGCACCCTTGGGGGGGAGGGTGAGGTCCTCTCCTACAATGAGCAGTTCTTC. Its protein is CASTLGGEGEVLSYNEQFF.